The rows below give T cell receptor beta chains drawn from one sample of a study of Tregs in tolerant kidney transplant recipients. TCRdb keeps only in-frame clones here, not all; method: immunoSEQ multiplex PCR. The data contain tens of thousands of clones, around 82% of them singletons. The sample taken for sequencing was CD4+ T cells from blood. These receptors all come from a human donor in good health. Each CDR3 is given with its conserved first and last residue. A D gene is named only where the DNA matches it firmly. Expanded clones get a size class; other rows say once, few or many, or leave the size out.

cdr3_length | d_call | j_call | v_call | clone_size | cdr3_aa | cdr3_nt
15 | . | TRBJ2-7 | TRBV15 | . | CATSRESGRAYEQYF | TGTGCCACCAGCAGAGAGTCGGGGCGTGCTTACGAGCAGTACTTC
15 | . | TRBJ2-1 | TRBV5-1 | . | CASSFTGTESNEQFF | TGCGCCAGCAGTTTTACCGGGACGGAATCCAATGAGCAGTTCTTC
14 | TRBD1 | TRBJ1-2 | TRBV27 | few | CASSKIGQGRGYTF | TGTGCCAGCAGTAAGATAGGACAGGGACGTGGCTACACCTTC
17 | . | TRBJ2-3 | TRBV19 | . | CASSRRATRSSTDTQYF | TGTGCCAGTAGTCGTCGGGCGACCCGCTCGAGCACAGATACGCAGTATTTT
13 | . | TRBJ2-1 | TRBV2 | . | CASRVKGRDEQFF | TGTGCCAGCAGGGTGAAGGGCCGGGATGAGCAGTTCTTC
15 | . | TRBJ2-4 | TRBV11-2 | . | CASRRSGRTKNIQYF | TGTGCCAGCCGGAGGAGTGGCAGAACCAAAAACATTCAGTACTTC
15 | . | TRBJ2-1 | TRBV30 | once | CAWSRRRDVGNEQFF | TGTGCCTGGTCTCGACGACGGGACGTTGGGAATGAGCAGTTCTTC
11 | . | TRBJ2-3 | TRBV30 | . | CAWKRSDTQYF | TGTGCCTGGAAGCGTTCAGATACGCAGTATTTT
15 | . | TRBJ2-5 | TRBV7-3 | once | CASSLRGVEGETQYF | TGTGCCAGCAGCTTGCGAGGGGTTGAAGGAGAGACCCAGTACTTC
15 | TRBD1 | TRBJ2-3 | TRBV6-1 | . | CASRWGTVVPDTQYF | TGTGCCAGCAGGTGGGGGACAGTTGTACCAGATACGCAGTATTTT
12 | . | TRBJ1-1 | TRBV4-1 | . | CASGGGNTEAFF | TGCGCCAGCGGGGGGGGGAACACTGAAGCTTTCTTT
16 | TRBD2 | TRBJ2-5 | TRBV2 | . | CASSRLQAGGPETQYF | TGTGCCAGCAGTCGCCTTCAAGCGGGGGGGCCCGAGACCCAGTACTTC
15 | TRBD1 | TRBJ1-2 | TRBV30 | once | CAWSTLDRVGYGYTF | TGTGCCTGGTCTACCTTGGACAGGGTAGGCTATGGCTACACCTTC
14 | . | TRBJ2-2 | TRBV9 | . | CASSVMTGTGELFF | TGTGCCAGCAGCGTGATGACTGGGACCGGGGAGCTGTTTTTT
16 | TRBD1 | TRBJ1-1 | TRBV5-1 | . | CASSPRQGARNTEAFF | TGCGCCAGCAGCCCTAGGCAGGGGGCGAGGAACACTGAAGCTTTCTTT
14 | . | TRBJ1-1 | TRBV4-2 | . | CASSQDEGGTEAFF | TGTGCCAGCAGCCAAGATGAGGGTGGAACTGAAGCTTTCTTT
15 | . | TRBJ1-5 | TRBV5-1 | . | CASSLNKAPARPQHF | TGCGCCAGCAGCTTGAATAAGGCTCCGGCTCGGCCCCAGCATTTT
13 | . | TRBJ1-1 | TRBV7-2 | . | CASSLGRLAEAFF | TGTGCCAGCAGCTTAGGCAGGTTGGCTGAAGCTTTCTTT
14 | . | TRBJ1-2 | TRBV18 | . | CASSTRQLIYGYTF | TGTGCCAGCTCAACGAGACAGCTGATCTATGGCTACACCTTC
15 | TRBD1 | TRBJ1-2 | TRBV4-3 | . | CASSQGTRGLYGYTF | TGCGCCAGCAGCCAAGGGACCAGGGGGCTCTATGGCTACACCTTC
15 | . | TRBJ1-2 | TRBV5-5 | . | CASSLAPTGNYGYTF | TGTGCCAGCAGCTTGGCACCCACAGGAAACTATGGCTACACCTTC
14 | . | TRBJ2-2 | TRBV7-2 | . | CASTTLAGHGELFF | TGTGCCAGCACCACACTAGCTGGGCACGGGGAGCTGTTTTTT
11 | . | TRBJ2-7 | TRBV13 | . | CASSLEGEQYF | TGTGCCAGCAGCTTAGAGGGTGAGCAGTACTTC
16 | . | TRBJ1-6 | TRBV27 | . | CASSLTIQGSNSPLHF | TGTGCCAGCAGTCTAACAATACAGGGTAGCAATTCACCCCTCCACTTT
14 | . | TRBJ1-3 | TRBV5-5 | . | CASRQGGAGNTIYF | TGTGCCAGCAGACAAGGAGGGGCTGGAAACACCATATATTTT
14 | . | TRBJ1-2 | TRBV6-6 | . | CASYTIGGGYGYTF | TGTGCCAGTTATACTATTGGGGGGGGCTATGGCTACACCTTC
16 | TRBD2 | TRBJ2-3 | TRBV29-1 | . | CSVRPLAGAGTDTQYF | TGCAGCGTTCGTCCCCTAGCGGGGGCCGGCACAGATACGCAGTATTTT
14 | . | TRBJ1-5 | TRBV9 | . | CASSGGSGNQPQHF | TGTGCCAGCAGCGGGGGCTCGGGCAATCAGCCCCAGCATTTT
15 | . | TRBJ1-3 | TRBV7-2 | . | CASTLSGVSGNTIYF | TGTGCCAGCACTCTATCGGGGGTGTCTGGAAACACCATATATTTT
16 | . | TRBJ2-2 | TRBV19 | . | CASTKVAHPNTGELFF | TGTGCCAGTACAAAGGTGGCACACCCGAACACCGGGGAGCTGTTTTTT
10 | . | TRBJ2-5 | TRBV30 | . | CAWREETQYF | TGTGCCTGGAGGGAAGAGACCCAGTACTTC
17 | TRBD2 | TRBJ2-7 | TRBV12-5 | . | CASGPTIPGGPPYEQYF | TGTGCTAGTGGTCCGACCATACCGGGGGGGCCCCCCTACGAGCAGTACTTC
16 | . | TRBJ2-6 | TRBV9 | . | CASSVGIASGANVLTF | TGTGCCAGCAGCGTAGGTATAGCCTCTGGGGCCAACGTCCTGACTTTC
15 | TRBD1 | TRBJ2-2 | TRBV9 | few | CASSVLGDSTGELFF | TGTGCCAGCAGCGTATTAGGGGACAGCACCGGGGAGCTGTTTTTT
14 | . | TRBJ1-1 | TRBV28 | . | CASRQGKGDTEAFF | TGTGCCAGCAGACAGGGTAAAGGGGACACTGAAGCTTTCTTT
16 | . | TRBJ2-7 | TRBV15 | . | CATSVTIGGRTYEQYF | TGTGCCACCAGCGTTACAATAGGGGGTCGGACCTACGAGCAGTACTTC
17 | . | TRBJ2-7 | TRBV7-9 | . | CASSAGTFGTARYEQYF | TGTGCCAGCAGCGCAGGGACTTTCGGGACAGCCCGCTACGAGCAGTACTTC
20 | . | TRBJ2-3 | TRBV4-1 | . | CASSQPPAGQPRGGTDTQYF | TGCGCCAGCAGCCAACCTCCCGCCGGACAGCCCCGGGGAGGCACAGATACGCAGTATTTT
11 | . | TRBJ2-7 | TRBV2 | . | CASSADSEQYF | TGTGCCAGCAGTGCAGATAGCGAGCAGTACTTC
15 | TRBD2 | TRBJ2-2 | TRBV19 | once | CASSRGLTHTGELFF | TGTGCCAGTAGTAGGGGACTAACGCACACCGGGGAGCTGTTTTTT
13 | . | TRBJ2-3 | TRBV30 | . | CAWSRRESGTQYF | TGTGCCTGGAGTCGGAGGGAGAGTGGTACGCAGTATTTT
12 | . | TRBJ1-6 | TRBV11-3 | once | CASSLKDSPLHF | TGTGCCAGCAGCTTAAAGGATTCACCCCTCCACTTT
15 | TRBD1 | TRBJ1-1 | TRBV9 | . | CASSVGRGLSTEAFF | TGTGCCAGCAGCGTAGGAAGGGGGCTTAGCACTGAAGCTTTCTTT
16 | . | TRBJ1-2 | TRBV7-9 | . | CASSLGSEELNYGYTF | TGTGCCAGCAGCTTAGGTTCGGAGGAATTAAACTATGGCTACACCTTC
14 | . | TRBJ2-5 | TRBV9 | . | CASSVPGPQETQYF | TGTGCCAGCAGCGTACCGGGACCGCAAGAGACCCAGTACTTC
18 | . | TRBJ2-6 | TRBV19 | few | CASSIEGGVGSGANVLTF | TGTGCCAGTAGTATAGAGGGCGGGGTAGGTTCTGGGGCCAACGTCCTGACTTTC
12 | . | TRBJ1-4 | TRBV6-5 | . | CASRETFGKLFF | TGTGCCAGCAGGGAGACCTTCGGAAAACTGTTTTTT
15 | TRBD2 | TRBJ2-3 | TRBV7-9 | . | CASSPPLGREDTQYF | TGTGCCAGCAGCCCACCCTTGGGGAGGGAAGATACGCAGTATTTT
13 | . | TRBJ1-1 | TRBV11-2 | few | CASSLEANTEAFF | TGTGCCAGCAGCTTAGAGGCGAACACTGAAGCTTTCTTT
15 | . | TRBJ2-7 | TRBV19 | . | CASSYSGTAGYEQYF | TGTGCCAGTAGTTACTCCGGGACCGCGGGCTACGAGCAGTACTTC
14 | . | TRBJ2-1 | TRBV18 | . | CASSRLEDYNEQFF | TGTGCCAGCTCAAGACTAGAGGACTACAATGAGCAGTTCTTC
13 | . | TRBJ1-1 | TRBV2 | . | CASSGKWNTEAFF | TGTGCCAGTTCAGGGAAGTGGAACACTGAAGCTTTCTTT
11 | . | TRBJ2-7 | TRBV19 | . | CASSISGEQYF | TGTGCCAGTAGTATTTCCGGGGAGCAGTACTTC
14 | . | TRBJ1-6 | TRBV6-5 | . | CASSGPTRDSPLHF | TGTGCCAGCAGTGGGCCCACCAGGGACTCACCCCTCCACTTT
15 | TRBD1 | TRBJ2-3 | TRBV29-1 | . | CSVTRRQGSTDTQYF | TGCAGCGTTACGAGGCGACAGGGCAGCACAGATACGCAGTATTTT
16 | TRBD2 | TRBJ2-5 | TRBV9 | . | CASSWGTGTRKETQYF | TGTGCCAGCAGCTGGGGAACCGGGACTAGGAAAGAGACCCAGTACTTC
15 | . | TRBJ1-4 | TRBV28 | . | CASSLAGAEREKLFF | TGTGCCAGCAGTTTAGCGGGGGCGGAGAGGGAAAAACTGTTTTTT
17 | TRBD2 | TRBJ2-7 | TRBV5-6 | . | CASSLVGSGLPPYEQYF | TGTGCCAGCAGCTTGGTAGGTAGCGGGCTTCCCCCCTACGAGCAGTACTTC
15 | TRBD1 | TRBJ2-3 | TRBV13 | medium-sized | CASSLGGTGVDTQYF | TGTGCCAGCAGCTTAGGGGGGACAGGGGTAGATACGCAGTATTTT
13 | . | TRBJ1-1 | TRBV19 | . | CASSIWQGGEAFF | TGTGCCAGTAGTATCTGGCAGGGTGGTGAAGCTTTCTTT